This entry lists 4 T cell receptor beta chains sequenced from one sample in a study of blood T cells in healthy people across ages. A second PCR of 7 to 11 cycles used a sample-barcoded 5' primer and a J-beta primer mix. In TCRdb, the 5' RACE reads were re-called with MiXCR into one record per CDR3 protein. The sample carries about 1.8 million distinct CDR3 sequences, 49% recorded once. Material for sequencing was blood. The source is a woman in her thirties or forties in good health.

The genes are TRBV7-2 and TRBJ1-1; possibly TRBD1 for D (5 bases). This CDR3 comprises 15 residues. The germline gives CDR1 SGHTA, CDR2 FQGNSA. Trimming took off 8 bases at V and 2 bases at J, with 18 bases between the two ends. The DNA of the CDR3 is TGTGCCAGCCCCCCCCCTGGCAGGGTCAACACTGAAGCTTTCTTT. Its protein product is CASPPPGRVNTEAFF.

The chain combines TRBV7-2 with TRBJ1-2; D is possibly TRBD1 (6 bases). This CDR3 is built from 14 residues. V lost 3 bases to trimming and J lost 7 bases, with 15 bases between them. Germline values: CDR1 SGHTA, CDR2 FQGNSA. In DNA form, the CDR3 reads TGTGCCAGCAGCTTCACAGGGAGCAGGAGTGGCTACACCTTC. It yields the protein CASSFTGSRSGYTF.

The CDR3 here is CASRVLRDEQYF. The DNA of the CDR3 is TGTGCCAGCAGGGTGTTGCGGGATGAGCAGTACTTC. The V and J genes are TRBV6-1 and TRBJ2-7, with D maybe TRBD2 (6 bases). This CDR3 contains 12 residues. With 6 bases removed from V and 7 bases from J, the gap between germline ends came to 13 bases. Germline assignment: CDR1 MNHNS and CDR2 SASEGT.

The chain has TRBV6-5 and TRBJ2-3, with D perhaps TRBD1 (6 bases). The germline V gene has CDR1 MNHEY and CDR2 SVGAGI. The CDR3 contains 14 residues. V shed 5 bases and J shed 6 bases, with 15 bases lying between them. The CDR3 DNA is TGTGCCAGCAGTCCGCTACAGGGCGCCGATACGCAGTATTTT. Protein product: CASSPLQGADTQYF.